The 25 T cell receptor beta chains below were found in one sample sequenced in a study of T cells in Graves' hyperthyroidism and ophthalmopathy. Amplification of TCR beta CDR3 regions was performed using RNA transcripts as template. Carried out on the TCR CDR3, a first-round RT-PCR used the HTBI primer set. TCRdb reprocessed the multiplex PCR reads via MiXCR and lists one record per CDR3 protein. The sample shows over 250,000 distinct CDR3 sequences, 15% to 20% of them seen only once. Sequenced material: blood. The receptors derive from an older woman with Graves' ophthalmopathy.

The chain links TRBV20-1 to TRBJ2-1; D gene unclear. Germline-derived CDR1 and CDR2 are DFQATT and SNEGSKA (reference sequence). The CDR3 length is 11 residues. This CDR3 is CTVPQYNEQFF. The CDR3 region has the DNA TGCACCGTACCACAATACAATGAGCAGTTCTTC.

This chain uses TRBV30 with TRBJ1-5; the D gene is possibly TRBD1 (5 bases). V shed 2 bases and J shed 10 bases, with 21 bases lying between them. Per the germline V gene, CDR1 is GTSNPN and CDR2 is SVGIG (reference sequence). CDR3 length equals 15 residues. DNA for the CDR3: TGTGCCTGGAGTCCACCTGGACGGGGGATCGGACCCCAGCATTTT. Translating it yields CAWSPPGRGIGPQHF.

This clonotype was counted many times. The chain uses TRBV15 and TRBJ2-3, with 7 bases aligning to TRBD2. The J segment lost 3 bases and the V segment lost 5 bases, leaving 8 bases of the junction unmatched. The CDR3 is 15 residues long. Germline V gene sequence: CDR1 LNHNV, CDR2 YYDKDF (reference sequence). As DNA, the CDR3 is TGTGCCACCAGCTCTCGGGGGGATGGAACAGATACGCAGTATTTT. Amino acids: CATSSRGDGTDTQYF. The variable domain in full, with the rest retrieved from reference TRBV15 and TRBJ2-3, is DAMVIQNPRYQVTQFGKPVTLSCSQTLNHNVMYWYQQKSSQAPKLLFHYYDKDFNNEADTPDNFQSRRPNTSFCFLDIRSPGLGDTAMYLCATSSRGDGTDTQYFGPGTRLTVL.

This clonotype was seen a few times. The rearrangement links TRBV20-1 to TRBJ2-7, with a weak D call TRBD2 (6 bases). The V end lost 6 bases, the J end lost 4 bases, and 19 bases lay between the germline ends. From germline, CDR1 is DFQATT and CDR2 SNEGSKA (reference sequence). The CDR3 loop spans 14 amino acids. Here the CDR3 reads CSANSGRTKYEQYF. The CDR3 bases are TGCAGTGCCAACTCAGGGCGGACTAAGTACGAGCAGTACTTC.

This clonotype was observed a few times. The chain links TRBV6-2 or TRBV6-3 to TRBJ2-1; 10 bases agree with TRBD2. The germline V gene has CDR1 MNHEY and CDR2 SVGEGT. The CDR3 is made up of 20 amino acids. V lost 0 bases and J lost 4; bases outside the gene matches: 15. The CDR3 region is CASSYSSDLAGDPRYNEQFF. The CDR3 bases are TGTGCCAGCAGTTACTCGTCGGATCTAGCGGGGGATCCGAGGTACAATGAGCAGTTCTTC.

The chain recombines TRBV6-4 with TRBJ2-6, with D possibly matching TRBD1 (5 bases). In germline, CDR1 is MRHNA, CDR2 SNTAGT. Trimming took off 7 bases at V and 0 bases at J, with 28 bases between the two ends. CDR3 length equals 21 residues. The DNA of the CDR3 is TGTGCCAGCACCATGCCCTATAGACAGTTTCAAGAGCCCTCTGGGGCCAACGTCCTGACTTTC. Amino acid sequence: CASTMPYRQFQEPSGANVLTF.

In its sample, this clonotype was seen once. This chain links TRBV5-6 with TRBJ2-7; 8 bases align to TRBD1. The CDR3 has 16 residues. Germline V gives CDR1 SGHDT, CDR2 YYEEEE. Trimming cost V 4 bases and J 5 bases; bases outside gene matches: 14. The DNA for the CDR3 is TGTGCCAGCAGCCTTGGACCACCGGGACAGGCTAACGAGCAGTACTTC. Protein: CASSLGPPGQANEQYF.

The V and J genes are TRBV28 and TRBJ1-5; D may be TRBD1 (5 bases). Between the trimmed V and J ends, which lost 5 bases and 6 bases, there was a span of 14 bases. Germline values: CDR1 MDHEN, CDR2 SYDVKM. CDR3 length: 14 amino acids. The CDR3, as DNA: TGTGCCAGCAGTCTGACAGAGTTAGGTCAGCCCCAGCATTTT. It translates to CASSLTELGQPQHF.

The CDR3 region is CASSYGQGGRSGELFF. DNA of the CDR3: TGCGCCAGCAGCTACGGACAGGGTGGCCGGTCGGGGGAGCTGTTTTTT. The chain employs TRBV5-1 and TRBJ2-2, with 8 bases that match TRBD1. Per the germline V gene, CDR1 is SGHRS and CDR2 is YFSETQ. Germline trimming cut 3 bases from V and 8 bases from J; bases unmatched to any gene: 12. This CDR3 is 16 amino acids long. Full variable domain (remainder filled in from reference TRBV5-1 and TRBJ2-2): KAGVTQTPRYLIKTRGQQVTLSCSPISGHRSVSWYQQTPGQGLQFLFEYFSETQRNKGNFPGRFSGRQFSNSRSEMNVSTLELGDSALYLCASSYGQGGRSGELFFGEGSRLTVL.

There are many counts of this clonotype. The DNA of the CDR3 is TGTGCCAGCTCACCACCTAGCGGGCTAAAGCAGTTCTTC. Residues: CASSPPSGLKQFF. This chain joins TRBV18 and TRBJ2-1, with 7 positions matching TRBD2. The V segment lost 0 bases and the J segment 11 bases; nucleotides outside the gene matches: 4. The CDR3 sequence is 13 residues long. Looked up from germline, CDR1 is KGHSH and CDR2 is LQKENI.

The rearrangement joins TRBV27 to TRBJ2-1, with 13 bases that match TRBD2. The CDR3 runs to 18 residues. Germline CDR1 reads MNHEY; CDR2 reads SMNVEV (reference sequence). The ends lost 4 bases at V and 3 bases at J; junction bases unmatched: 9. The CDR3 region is CASSSRLAGGKFYNEQFF. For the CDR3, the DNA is TGTGCCAGCAGTTCCCGACTAGCGGGAGGTAAATTCTACAATGAGCAGTTCTTC.

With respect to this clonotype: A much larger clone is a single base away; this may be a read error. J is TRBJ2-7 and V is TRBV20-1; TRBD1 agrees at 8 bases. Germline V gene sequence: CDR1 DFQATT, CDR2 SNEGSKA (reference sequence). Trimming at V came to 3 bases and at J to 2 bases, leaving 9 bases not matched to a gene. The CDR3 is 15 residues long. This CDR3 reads CSARILSTGAYEQYF. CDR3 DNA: TGCAGTGCTAGGATTCTCTCGACAGGGGCCTACGAGCAGTACTTC.

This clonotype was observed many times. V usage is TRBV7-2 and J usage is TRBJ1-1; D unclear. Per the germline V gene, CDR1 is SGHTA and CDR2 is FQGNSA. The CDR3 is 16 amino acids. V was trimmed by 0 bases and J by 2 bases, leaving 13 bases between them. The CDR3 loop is CASSLALRVLNTEAFF. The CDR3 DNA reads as TGTGCCAGCAGCTTAGCGCTTCGGGTCTTAAACACTGAAGCTTTCTTT.

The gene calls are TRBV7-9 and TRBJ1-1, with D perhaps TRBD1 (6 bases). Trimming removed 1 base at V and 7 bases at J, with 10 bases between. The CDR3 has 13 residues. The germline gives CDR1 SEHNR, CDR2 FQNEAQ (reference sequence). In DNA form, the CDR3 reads TGTGCCAGCAGCTTAGGGGGGCAGGGTGAAGCTTTCTTT. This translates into CASSLGGQGEAFF.

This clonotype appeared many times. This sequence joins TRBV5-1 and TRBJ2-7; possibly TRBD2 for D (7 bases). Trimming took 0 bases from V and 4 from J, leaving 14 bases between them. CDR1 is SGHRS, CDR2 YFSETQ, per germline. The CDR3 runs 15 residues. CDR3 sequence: CASSLGAGALYEQYF. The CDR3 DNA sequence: TGCGCCAGCAGCTTGGGGGCGGGGGCCTTATACGAGCAGTACTTC.

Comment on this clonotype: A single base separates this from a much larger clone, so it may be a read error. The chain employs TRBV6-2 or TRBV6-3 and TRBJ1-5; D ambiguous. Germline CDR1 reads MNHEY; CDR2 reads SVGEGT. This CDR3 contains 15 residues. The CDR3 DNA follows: TGTGTCAGCAGTTACTCGTCCGGGGAGAATCAGCCCCAGCATTTT. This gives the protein CVSSYSSGENQPQHF.

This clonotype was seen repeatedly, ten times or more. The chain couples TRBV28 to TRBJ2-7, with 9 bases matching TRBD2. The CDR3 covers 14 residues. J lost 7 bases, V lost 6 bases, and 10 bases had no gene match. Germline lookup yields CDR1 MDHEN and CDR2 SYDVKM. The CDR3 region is CASRRRLAALEQYF. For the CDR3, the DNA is TGTGCCAGCAGACGGAGACTAGCGGCCCTAGAGCAGTACTTC. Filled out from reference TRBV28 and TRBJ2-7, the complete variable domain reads DVKVTQSSRYLVKRTGEKVFLECVQDMDHENMFWYRQDPGLGLRLIYFSYDVKMKEKGDIPEGYSVSREKKERFSLILESASTNQTSMYLCASRRRLAALEQYFGPGTRLTVT.

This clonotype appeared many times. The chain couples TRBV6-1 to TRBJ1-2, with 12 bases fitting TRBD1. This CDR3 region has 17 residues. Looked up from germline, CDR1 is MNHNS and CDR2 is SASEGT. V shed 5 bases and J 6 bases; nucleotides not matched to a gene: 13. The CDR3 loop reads CASSRLGQGASIHGYTF. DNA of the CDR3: TGTGCCAGCAGTCGCTTGGGACAGGGGGCTTCAATCCATGGCTACACCTTC.

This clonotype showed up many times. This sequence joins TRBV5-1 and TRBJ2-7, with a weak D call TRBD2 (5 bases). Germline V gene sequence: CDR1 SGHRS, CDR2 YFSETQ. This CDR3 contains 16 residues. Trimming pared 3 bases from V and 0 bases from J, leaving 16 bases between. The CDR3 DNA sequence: TGCGCCAGCAGCTCGGGGTCCGGGTCGAGCTCCTACGAGCAGTACTTC. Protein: CASSSGSGSSSYEQYF.

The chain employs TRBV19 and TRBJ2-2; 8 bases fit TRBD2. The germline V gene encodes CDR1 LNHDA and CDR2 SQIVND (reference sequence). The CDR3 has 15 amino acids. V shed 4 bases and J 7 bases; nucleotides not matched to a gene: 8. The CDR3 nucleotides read TGTGCCAGTAGTACAGTCGGGACTAGAGGCGGGGAGCTGTTTTTT. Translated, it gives CASSTVGTRGGELFF.

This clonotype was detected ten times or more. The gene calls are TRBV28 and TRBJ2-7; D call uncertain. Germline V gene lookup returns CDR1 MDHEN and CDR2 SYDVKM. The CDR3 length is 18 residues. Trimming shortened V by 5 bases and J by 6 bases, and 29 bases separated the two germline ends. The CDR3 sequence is CASSPLVRRYGKSGEQYF. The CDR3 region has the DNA TGTGCCAGCAGTCCCCTCGTTCGGAGATATGGGAAGTCGGGCGAGCAGTACTTC.

The CDR3 reads CASSGTGGVMDEQFF. The CDR3 bases are TGTGCCAGCAGTGGGACAGGGGGAGTTATGGATGAGCAGTTCTTC. This chain uses TRBV2 with TRBJ2-1; 10 bases fit TRBD1. The CDR3 runs 15 residues. Germline V gives CDR1 SNHLY, CDR2 FYNNEI. With 4 bases clipped from V and 8 bases from J, the junction kept 8 bases outside the gene matches.

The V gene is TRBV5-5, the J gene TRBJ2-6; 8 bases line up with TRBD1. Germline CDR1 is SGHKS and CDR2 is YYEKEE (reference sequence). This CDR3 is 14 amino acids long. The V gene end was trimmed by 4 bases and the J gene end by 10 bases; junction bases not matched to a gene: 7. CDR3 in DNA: TGTGCCAGCAGCCCGCCAGGGACAGGAAACGTCCTGACTTTC. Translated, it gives CASSPPGTGNVLTF.

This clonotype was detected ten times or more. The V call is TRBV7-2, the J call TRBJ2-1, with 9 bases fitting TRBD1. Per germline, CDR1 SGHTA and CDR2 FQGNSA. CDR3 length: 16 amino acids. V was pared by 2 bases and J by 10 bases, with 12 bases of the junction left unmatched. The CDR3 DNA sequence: TGTGCCAGCAGCTTATTTGTTGGACAGGGGTTTAACGAGCAGTTCTTC. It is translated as CASSLFVGQGFNEQFF.

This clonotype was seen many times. DNA of the CDR3: TGTGCCAGCAGTTTACTCGGTGCTGGGGCCAACGTCCTGACTTTC. This encodes CASSLLGAGANVLTF. The rearrangement links TRBV27 to TRBJ2-6; no definite D call. The length of the CDR3 is 15 residues. CDR1 is MNHEY, CDR2 SMNVEV, per germline (reference sequence). The V gene lost 2 bases and the J gene lost 2 bases, with 7 bases spanning the gap.